This is a list of T cell receptor beta chains from one sample in a study of T cell responses to AZD1222 COVID-19 vaccine. Some clones are missing from TCRdb's copy, which holds only in-frame ones; the method was immunoSEQ multiplex PCR. This sample has 75,000 to 90,000 clones, with approximately 82% found just once. Here the sequenced sample was peripheral blood, taken on day 0 of AZD1222 vaccination. The source is an adult in good health. Each CDR3 is given with its conserved first and last residue. D genes are given only for firm matches. Rows may omit the clone size; those that give it use once, few, many or a size class.

>TRBJ2-1|.|TRBV11-2|.
CASSYTSLGEQFF
TGTGCCAGCAGCTACACTAGTCTCGGTGAGCAGTTCTTC
>TRBJ2-1|few|TRBV6-5|.
CASSPQFSYNEQFF
TGTGCCAGCAGTCCACAGTTTTCCTACAATGAGCAGTTCTTC
>TRBJ2-1|.|TRBV6-2/TRBV6-3|.
CASSSYRDNEQFF
TGTGCCAGCAGTTCCTACAGAGACAATGAGCAGTTCTTC
>TRBJ1-4|.|TRBV2|TRBD1
CASRAGQGSEKLFF
TGTGCCAGCAGGGCGGGACAGGGGTCTGAAAAACTGTTTTTT
>TRBJ1-1|once|TRBV7-9|.
CASSPWGKNTEAFF
TGTGCCAGCAGTCCCTGGGGGAAGAACACTGAAGCTTTCTTT
>TRBJ1-1|.|TRBV6-4|TRBD1
CASTTGTGGDTEAFF
TGTGCCAGCACAACCGGGACAGGGGGGGACACTGAAGCTTTCTTT
>TRBJ1-1|few|TRBV7-6|.
CASSFNRDTEAFF
TGTGCCAGCAGCTTTAACAGAGACACTGAAGCTTTCTTT
>TRBJ1-1|once|TRBV30|TRBD1
CAWSLAGTVNTEAFF
TGTGCCTGGAGTTTGGCCGGGACAGTGAACACTGAAGCTTTCTTT
>TRBJ2-7|.|TRBV30|.
CAWGRRANSYEQYF
TGTGCCTGGGGGAGGCGGGCTAACTCCTACGAGCAGTACTTC
>TRBJ2-1|.|TRBV5-4|.
CASKAGSRSGNEQFF
TGTGCCAGCAAGGCGGGAAGCAGGTCGGGCAATGAGCAGTTCTTC
>TRBJ1-2|few|TRBV3-1/TRBV3-2|.
CASSHPTQNYGYTF
TGTGCCAGCAGCCATCCTACACAAAACTATGGCTACACCTTC
>TRBJ2-7|.|TRBV28|TRBD2
CASSFGTSGSPYEQYF
TGTGCCAGCAGTTTCGGAACTAGCGGGAGTCCCTACGAGCAGTACTTC
>TRBJ2-2|.|TRBV6-5|TRBD2
CASRVAGVDTGELFF
TGTGCCAGCAGGGTAGCGGGAGTTGACACCGGGGAGCTGTTTTTT
>TRBJ1-6|.|TRBV4-3|.
CASSQERGDRKSPLHF
TGCGCCAGCAGCCAAGAGCGCGGGGACCGAAAATCACCCCTCCACTTT
>TRBJ1-2|.|TRBV5-6|TRBD1
CASSLGQDFLYGYTF
TGTGCCAGCAGCCTGGGACAGGATTTCCTCTATGGCTACACCTTC
>TRBJ1-2|.|TRBV7-8|TRBD1
CASSSSGQGAGGYTF
TGTGCCAGCAGCTCCTCCGGACAGGGGGCGGGTGGCTACACCTTC
>TRBJ2-2|.|TRBV15|.
CATSSPGSGATGELFF
TGTGCCACCAGCAGTCCGGGATCAGGGGCCACCGGGGAGCTGTTTTTT
>TRBJ2-2|once|TRBV18|TRBD2
CASSPGTSGDTGELFF
TGTGCCAGCTCACCCGGGACTAGCGGAGACACCGGGGAGCTGTTTTTT
>TRBJ2-7|once|TRBV5-8|.
CASSLGGSVYEQYF
TGTGCCAGCAGCTTAGGCGGTTCCGTCTACGAGCAGTACTTC
>TRBJ1-1|.|TRBV4-1|.
CASSQHHFLGNTEAFF
TGCGCCAGCAGCCAACATCACTTCTTAGGGAACACTGAAGCTTTCTTT
>TRBJ2-4|.|TRBV3-1/TRBV3-2|.
CASSHWGAGDFSKNIQYF
TGTGCCAGCAGCCATTGGGGGGCGGGTGACTTTAGCAAAAACATTCAGTACTTC
>TRBJ2-3|few|TRBV20-1|.
CSASFAGLSTDTQYF
TGCAGTGCTAGTTTTGCGGGTCTTAGCACAGATACGCAGTATTTT
>TRBJ1-2|.|TRBV5-4|TRBD1
CASSPGQGALFGYGYTF
TGTGCCAGCAGCCCGGGACAGGGGGCCCTGTTTGGCTATGGCTACACCTTC
>TRBJ2-1|.|TRBV14|.
CASSQDLARWGSDEQFF
TGTGCCAGCAGCCAAGATTTGGCCCGATGGGGGAGCGATGAGCAGTTCTTC
>TRBJ1-5|.|TRBV6-1|.
CASSEALSEGNQPQHF
TGTGCCAGCAGTGAAGCGTTGAGTGAGGGCAATCAGCCCCAGCATTTT
>TRBJ1-2|once|TRBV5-6|.
CASRRAGDGYGYTF
TGTGCCAGCAGGAGGGCGGGTGATGGCTATGGCTACACCTTC
>TRBJ1-2|.|TRBV5-1|.
CASSPGQVYGYTF
TGCGCCAGCAGCCCAGGACAAGTCTATGGCTACACCTTC
>TRBJ1-2|.|TRBV7-2|.
CASSPSQGLDGYTF
TGTGCCAGCAGCCCGTCCCAGGGGTTGGATGGCTACACCTTC
>TRBJ2-2|.|TRBV18|.
CASSPPSGGLGTGELFF
TGTGCCAGCTCACCACCCTCAGGAGGCCTAGGCACCGGGGAGCTGTTTTTT
>TRBJ2-1|few|TRBV5-1|TRBD1
CASSYDGTGSYNEQFF
TGCGCCAGCAGCTACGATGGGACAGGGTCCTACAATGAGCAGTTCTTC
>TRBJ2-3|few|TRBV27|TRBD1
CASSLFAIQGSGNTDTQYF
TGTGCCAGCAGTTTATTCGCCATACAGGGGTCGGGTAATACAGATACGCAGTATTTT
>TRBJ1-5|.|TRBV11-2|.
CASSLAGSQPQHF
TGTGCCAGCAGCTTAGCGGGGTCTCAGCCCCAGCATTTT
>TRBJ1-5|.|TRBV6-5|.
CASSFDSNSNQPQHF
TGTGCCAGCAGTTTTGACAGCAATAGCAATCAGCCCCAGCATTTT
>TRBJ2-1|.|TRBV19|TRBD2
CASSPWTSGRGNEQFF
TGTGCCAGTAGTCCCTGGACTAGCGGGAGAGGTAATGAGCAGTTCTTC